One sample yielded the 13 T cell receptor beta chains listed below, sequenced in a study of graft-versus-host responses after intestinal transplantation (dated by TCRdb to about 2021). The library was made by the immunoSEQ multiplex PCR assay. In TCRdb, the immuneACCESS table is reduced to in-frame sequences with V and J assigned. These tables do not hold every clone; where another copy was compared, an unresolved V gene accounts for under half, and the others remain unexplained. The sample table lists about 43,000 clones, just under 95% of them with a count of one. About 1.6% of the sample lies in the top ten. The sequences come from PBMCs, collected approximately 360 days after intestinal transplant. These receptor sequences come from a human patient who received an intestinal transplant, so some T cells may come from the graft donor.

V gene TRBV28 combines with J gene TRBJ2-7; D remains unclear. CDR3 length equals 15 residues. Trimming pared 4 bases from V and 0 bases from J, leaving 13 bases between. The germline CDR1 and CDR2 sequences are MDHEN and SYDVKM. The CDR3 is CASSYSAASSYEQYF. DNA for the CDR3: TGTGCCAGCAGTTACAGCGCCGCTAGCTCCTACGAGCAGTACTTC.

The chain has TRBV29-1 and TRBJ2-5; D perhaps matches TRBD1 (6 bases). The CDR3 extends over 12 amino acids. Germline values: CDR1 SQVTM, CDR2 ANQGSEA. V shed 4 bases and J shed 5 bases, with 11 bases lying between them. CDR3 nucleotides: TGCAGCGTTGTATGGCAGGGGGAGACCCAGTACTTC. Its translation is CSVVWQGETQYF. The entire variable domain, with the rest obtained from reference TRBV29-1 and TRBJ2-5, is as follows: SAVISQKPSRDICQRGTSLTIQCQVDSQVTMMFWYRQQPGQSLTLIATANQGSEATYESGFVIDKFPISRPNLTFSTLTVSNMSPEDSSIYLCSVVWQGETQYFGPGTRLLVL.

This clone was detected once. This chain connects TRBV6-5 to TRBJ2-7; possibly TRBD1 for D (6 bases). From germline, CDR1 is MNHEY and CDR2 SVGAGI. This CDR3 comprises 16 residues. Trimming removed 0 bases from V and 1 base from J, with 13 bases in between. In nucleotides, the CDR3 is TGTGCCAGCAGTTACTCGAGCCAGGGGCTTTCCTACGAGCAGTACTTC. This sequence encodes CASSYSSQGLSYEQYF.

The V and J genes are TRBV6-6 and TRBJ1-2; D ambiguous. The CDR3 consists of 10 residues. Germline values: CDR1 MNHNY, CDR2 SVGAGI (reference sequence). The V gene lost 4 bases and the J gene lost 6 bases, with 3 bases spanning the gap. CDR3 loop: CASSWDGYTF. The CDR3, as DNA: TGTGCCAGCAGTTGGGATGGCTACACCTTC.

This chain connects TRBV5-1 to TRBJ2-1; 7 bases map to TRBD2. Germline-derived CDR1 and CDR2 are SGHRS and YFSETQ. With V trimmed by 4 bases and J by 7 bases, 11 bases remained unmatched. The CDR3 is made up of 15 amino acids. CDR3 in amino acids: CASSAGLPGINEQFF. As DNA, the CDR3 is TGCGCCAGCAGCGCGGGACTACCTGGAATAAATGAGCAGTTCTTC.

The CDR3 coding sequence is TGTGCCATCAGTGGGGACACCGGGGAGCTGTTTTTT. Translating it yields CAISGDTGELFF. This chain uses TRBV10-3 with TRBJ2-2; D is ambiguous. The CDR3 length is 12 residues. With 4 bases removed from V and 3 bases from J, the gap between germline ends came to 3 bases. In germline, CDR1 is ENHRY, CDR2 SYGVKD.

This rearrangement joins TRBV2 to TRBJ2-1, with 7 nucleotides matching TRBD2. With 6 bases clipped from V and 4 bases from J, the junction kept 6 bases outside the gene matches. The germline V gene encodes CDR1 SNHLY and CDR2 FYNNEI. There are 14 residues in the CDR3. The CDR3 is CASSTGGGYNEQFF. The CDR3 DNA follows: TGTGCCAGCAGCACGGGGGGAGGTTACAATGAGCAGTTCTTC.

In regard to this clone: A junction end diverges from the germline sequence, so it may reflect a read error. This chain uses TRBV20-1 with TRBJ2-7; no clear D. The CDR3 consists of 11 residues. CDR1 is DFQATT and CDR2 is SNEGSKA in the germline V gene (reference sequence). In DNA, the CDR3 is TGCAATGCTAGAGCCGGCTACGAGCAGTACTTC. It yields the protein CNARAGYEQYF.

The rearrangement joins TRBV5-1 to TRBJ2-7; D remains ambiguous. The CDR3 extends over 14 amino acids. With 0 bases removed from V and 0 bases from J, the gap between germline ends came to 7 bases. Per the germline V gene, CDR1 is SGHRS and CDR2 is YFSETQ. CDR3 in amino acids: CASSLGPSSYEQYF. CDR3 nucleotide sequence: TGCGCCAGCAGCTTGGGCCCTAGCTCCTACGAGCAGTACTTC.

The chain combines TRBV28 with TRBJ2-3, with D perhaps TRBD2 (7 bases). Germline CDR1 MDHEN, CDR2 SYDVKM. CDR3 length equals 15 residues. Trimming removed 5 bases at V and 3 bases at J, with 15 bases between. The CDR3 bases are TGTGCCAGCAGTGGGGGGGCTGCCAGGACAGATACGCAGTATTTT. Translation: CASSGGAARTDTQYF.

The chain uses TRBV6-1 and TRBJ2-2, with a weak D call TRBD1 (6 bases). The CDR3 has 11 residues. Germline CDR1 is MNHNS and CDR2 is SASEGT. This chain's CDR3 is CVYRVTGELFF. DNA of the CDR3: TGTGTCTACAGGGTAACCGGGGAGCTGTTTTTT.

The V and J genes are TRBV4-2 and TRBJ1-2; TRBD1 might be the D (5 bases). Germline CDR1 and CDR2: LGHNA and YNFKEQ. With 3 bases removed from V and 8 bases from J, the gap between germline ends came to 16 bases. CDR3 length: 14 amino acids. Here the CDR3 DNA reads TGTGCCAGCAGCCAGCCCAAGGGGCGTCTGGGCTACACCTTC. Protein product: CASSQPKGRLGYTF.

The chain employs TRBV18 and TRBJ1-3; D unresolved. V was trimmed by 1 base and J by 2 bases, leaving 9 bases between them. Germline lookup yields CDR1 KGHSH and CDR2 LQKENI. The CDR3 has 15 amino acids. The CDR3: CASSPREAAGNTIYF. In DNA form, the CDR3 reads TGTGCCAGCTCACCACGGGAGGCGGCTGGAAACACCATATATTTT.